The 22 T cell receptor beta chains presented below share a single source sample, sequenced in a study of CD8 T cells in Susac syndrome (dated by TCRdb to the late 2010s). Library construction relied on the immunoSEQ multiplex PCR assay. RNA was extracted using the RNeasy kit, and roughly 0.5 to 1 ug of the RNA was reverse transcribed with random hexamers. TCRdb applied fastp at Q25 and MiXCR to the public reads, then kept only in-frame beta chains. Each entry is one CDR3 protein sequence, shown with its most common DNA and genes. Within this sample are more than 65,000 distinct CDR3 sequences, with 95% of them counted one time only. Together, the top ten hold 0.2% to 0.25% of the sample. The sequencing input was CD8+ T cells from PBMCs. The source is a human donor in good health.

The rearrangement links TRBV6-2 or TRBV6-3 to TRBJ2-5; D uncertain. Between the trimmed V and J ends, which lost 7 bases and 0 bases, there was a span of 12 bases. The germline CDR1 and CDR2 sequences are MNHEY and SVGEGT. The CDR3 consists of 14 residues. The CDR3 DNA reads as TGTGCCAGCATGATGGGTCACTACCAAGAGACCCAGTACTTC. Translating gives CASMMGHYQETQYF.

The gene calls are TRBV7-9 and TRBJ1-5; TRBD1 is a possible D gene (5 bases). Germline loops: CDR1 SEHNR, CDR2 FQNEAQ (reference sequence). V gave up 3 bases and J gave up 1 base, with 10 bases separating them. The CDR3 has 15 residues. The CDR3 DNA follows: TGTGCCAGCAGCTTCACCGGGACCAGCAATCAGCCCCAGCATTTT. Encoded protein: CASSFTGTSNQPQHF.

The chain employs TRBV18 and TRBJ1-5, with 9 bases lining up with TRBD1. Germline trimming cut 1 base from V and 7 bases from J; bases unmatched to any gene: 5. This CDR3 has 15 amino acids. The V gene's germline CDR1 is KGHSH and CDR2 LQKENI. For the CDR3, the DNA is TGTGCCAGCTCACCACAGGGACAGGGTATACAGCCCCAGCATTTT. Its translation: CASSPQGQGIQPQHF.

The chain links TRBV12-3 or TRBV12-4 to TRBJ2-3; D might be TRBD2 (5 bases). Trimming took 3 bases from V and 0 from J, leaving 13 bases between them. This CDR3 is built from 16 residues. The CDR3 DNA is TGTGCCAGCAGTTTCGACCGGGGATCTAGCACAGATACGCAGTATTTT. It is translated as CASSFDRGSSTDTQYF.

The V gene is TRBV7-9, the J gene TRBJ1-5; the D is unclear. CDR3 size: 13 residues. Between the trimmed V and J ends, which lost 7 bases and 1 base, there was a span of 8 bases. The germline gives CDR1 SEHNR, CDR2 FQNEAQ (reference sequence). The CDR3 DNA is TGTGCCAGCACTGGGTTAAGCAATCAGCCCCAGCATTTT. It specifies CASTGLSNQPQHF.

V is TRBV27 and J is TRBJ2-1; D is unclear. The germline V gene has CDR1 MNHEY and CDR2 SMNVEV (reference sequence). This CDR3 is built from 11 residues. The V end was cut by 3 bases, the J end by 6 bases, with 3 bases between. The CDR3 DNA reads as TGTGCCAGCAGTTTCTTCAATGAGCAGTTCTTC. Its translation is CASSFFNEQFF.

V gene TRBV5-6 combines with J gene TRBJ2-7; D is ambiguous. Germline V gene lookup returns CDR1 SGHDT and CDR2 YYEEEE. This CDR3 spans 14 amino acids. Trimming left V 0 bases short and J 7 bases short, with 14 bases between. As DNA, the CDR3 is TGTGCCAGCAGCTTGGGACACCTCTTGGGGGAGCAGTACTTC. It encodes CASSLGHLLGEQYF.

The genes are TRBV7-6 and TRBJ2-1; tentatively, D is TRBD2 (5 bases). Trimming removed 4 bases from V and 8 bases from J, with 9 bases in between. The CDR3 runs 12 residues. The germline gives CDR1 SGHVS, CDR2 FNYEAQ. The chain's CDR3 is CASSSRGYEQFF. The CDR3 nucleotides read TGTGCCAGCAGCTCCCGCGGGTATGAGCAGTTCTTC.

This chain connects TRBV6-1 to TRBJ2-7, with 9 nucleotides matching TRBD2. Germline values: CDR1 MNHNS, CDR2 SASEGT. This CDR3 is built from 15 residues. After removal of 2 bases from V and 1 base from J, the junction contained 3 bases not matched to a gene. The CDR3 DNA reads TGTGCCAGCAGTGAATGGCTAGCGGGGTCCTACGAGCAGTACGTC. Translated: CASSEWLAGSYEQYV.

Comment on this clonotype: A junction boundary mismatches the germline segment, possibly from a read error. The chain combines TRBV24-1 with TRBJ2-1; possible D gene TRBD1, 5 bases. This CDR3 region has 13 residues. CDR1 and CDR2 from the germline V gene are KGHDR and SFDVKD. The CDR3 spells CATGDRLYNEQFF. In DNA, the CDR3 is TGTGCCACCGGTGACAGACTTTACAATGAGCAGTTCTTC.

The chain carries TRBV13 and TRBJ2-7, with no clear D. The CDR3 spans 13 residues. V was clipped by 3 bases and J by 5 bases, with 11 bases between them. The germline gives CDR1 PRHDT, CDR2 FYEKMQ (reference sequence). The CDR3 bases are TGTGCCAGCAGCTTCGGGCAGTCCCACGAGCAGTACTTC. The encoded protein is CASSFGQSHEQYF. The full variable domain, its missing parts supplied by reference TRBV13 and TRBJ2-7, is AAGVIQSPRHLIKEKRETATLKCYPIPRHDTVYWYQQGPGQDPQFLISFYEKMQSDKGSIPDRFSAQQFSDYHSELNMSSLELGDSALYFCASSFGQSHEQYFGPGTRLTVT.

This rearrangement joins TRBV5-1 to TRBJ2-2; 7 nucleotides agree with TRBD1. Germline V gives CDR1 SGHRS, CDR2 YFSETQ. This CDR3 comprises 17 residues. V was pared by 0 bases and J by 4 bases, with 9 bases of the junction left unmatched. CDR3 sequence reads: CASSLAQGVAGTGELFF. The CDR3, as DNA: TGCGCCAGCAGCTTGGCCCAGGGGGTGGCTGGCACCGGGGAGCTGTTTTTT.

The chain carries TRBV11-1 and TRBJ2-5, with D possibly being TRBD1 or TRBD2 (5 bases each). The CDR3 has 17 amino acids. Germline V gene data show CDR1 as SGHAT and CDR2 as FQDESV (reference sequence). The germline V and J ends were trimmed by 3 bases and 4 bases, with 21 bases remaining between them. CDR3 in amino acids: CASSFGASRAPSETQYF. CDR3 in DNA: TGTGCCAGCAGCTTCGGGGCCAGTCGCGCCCCATCAGAGACCCAGTACTTC.

The CDR3 sequence: CASREQGQETQYF. The DNA for the CDR3 is TGTGCCAGCAGGGAACAGGGCCAAGAGACCCAGTACTTC. V gene TRBV12-3 or TRBV12-4 combines with J gene TRBJ2-5; perhaps TRBD1 as D (6 bases). The length of the CDR3 is 13 residues. V gave up 6 bases and J gave up 1 base, with 9 bases separating them.

The rearrangement links TRBV6-5 to TRBJ1-1, with D uncertain. The CDR3 runs to 13 residues. V was pared by 0 bases and J by 0 bases, with 2 bases between. Germline V gene lookup returns CDR1 MNHEY and CDR2 SVGAGI. Here the CDR3 reads CASSYSVNTEAFF. The CDR3 DNA is TGTGCCAGCAGTTACTCTGTGAACACTGAAGCTTTCTTT.

This clonotype has just one count. The CDR3 region is CAIREQTTGEFEAFF. CDR3 DNA: TGTGCCATCAGAGAACAGACCACAGGAGAGTTTGAAGCTTTCTTT. The chain uses TRBV10-3 and TRBJ1-1, with D perhaps matching TRBD1 (5 bases). The V and J ends lost 6 bases and 7 bases respectively, with 21 bases between them. Per germline, CDR1 ENHRY and CDR2 SYGVKD. This CDR3 spans 15 amino acids.

This clonotype was seen once. The V call is TRBV6-6, the J call TRBJ2-1; 11 bases match TRBD2. The germline V gene encodes CDR1 MNHNY and CDR2 SVGAGI (reference sequence). The CDR3 has 17 amino acids. V trimming: 5 bases; J trimming: 0 bases; junction bases outside the gene matches: 6. In DNA, the CDR3 is TGTGCCAGCAGTCCTAGCGGGGGGTCGAGCTCCTACAATGAGCAGTTCTTC. Residues: CASSPSGGSSSYNEQFF.

The chain couples TRBV7-6 to TRBJ2-2, with 8 bases fitting TRBD1. The V segment lost 11 bases and the J segment 4 bases; nucleotides outside the gene matches: 3. The germline V gene encodes CDR1 SGHVS and CDR2 FNYEAQ. This CDR3 region has 12 residues. The CDR3 bases are TGTGCCTCGACAGGGGCCACCGGGGAGCTGTTTTTT. Protein product: CASTGATGELFF.

The V gene is TRBV29-1, the J gene TRBJ1-5; D uncertain. Per the germline V gene, CDR1 is SQVTM and CDR2 is ANQGSEA. This CDR3 is built from 13 residues. V was clipped by 8 bases and J by 0 bases, with 11 bases between them. As DNA, the CDR3 is TGCAGCTTCCAGTCGGGTAGCAATCAGCCCCAGCATTTT. This sequence encodes CSFQSGSNQPQHF.

The chain is built from TRBV9 and TRBJ2-5; no definite D call. Trimming removed 4 bases from V and 5 bases from J, with 9 bases in between. This CDR3 is built from 12 residues. The germline V gene encodes CDR1 SGDLS and CDR2 YYNGEE. This chain's CDR3 is CASSHPGETQYF. The CDR3 region has the DNA TGTGCCAGCAGCCACCCCGGGGAGACCCAGTACTTC. Combining the CDR3 with reference TRBV9 and TRBJ2-5 gives the whole variable domain DSGVTQTPKHLITATGQRVTLRCSPRSGDLSVYWYQQSLDQGLQFLIQYYNGEERAKGNILERFSAQQFPDLHSELNLSSLELGDSALYFCASSHPGETQYFGPGTRLLVL.

This sequence joins TRBV6-4 and TRBJ2-1; D is perhaps TRBD1 or TRBD2 (5 bases each). The CDR3 spans 16 residues. Trimming stripped 0 bases from V and 8 bases from J, with 17 bases between. Germline CDR1 MRHNA, CDR2 SNTAGT. DNA for the CDR3: TGTGCCAGCAGTGACTCGACAGCGGCAGGGCCCGATGAGCAGTTCTTC. This encodes CASSDSTAAGPDEQFF.

This rearrangement joins TRBV2 to TRBJ1-2; 10 nucleotides align to TRBD1. The junction had 4 bases not matched to a gene; V was cut back by 7 bases and J by 5 bases. Germline CDR1 SNHLY, CDR2 FYNNEI. CDR3 length: 13 amino acids. The CDR3 spells CASTGQGDYGYTF. In DNA, the CDR3 is TGTGCCAGCACCGGACAGGGGGATTATGGCTACACCTTC.